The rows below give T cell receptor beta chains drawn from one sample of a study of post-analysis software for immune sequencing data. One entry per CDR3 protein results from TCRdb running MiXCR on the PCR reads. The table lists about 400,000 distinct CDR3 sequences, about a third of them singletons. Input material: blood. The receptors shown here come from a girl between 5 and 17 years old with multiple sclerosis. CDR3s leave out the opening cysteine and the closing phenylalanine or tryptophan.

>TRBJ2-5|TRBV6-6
ASSYSRQLQETQY
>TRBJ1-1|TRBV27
ASSQGRTNTEAF
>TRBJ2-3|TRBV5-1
ASSSGPATDTQY
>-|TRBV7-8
ASSPTSPGATTEQY
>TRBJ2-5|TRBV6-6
ASSYFGGQETQY
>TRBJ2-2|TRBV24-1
ATSEGRQGANTGELF
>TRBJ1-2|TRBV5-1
ASSPGSRNYGYT
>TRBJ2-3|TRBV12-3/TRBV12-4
ASSSGQDFTDTQY
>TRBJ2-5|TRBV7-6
ASSLGAGGGLQETQY
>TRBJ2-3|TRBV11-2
ASSGARDRVEADTQY
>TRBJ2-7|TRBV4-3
ASSPWSGPTSAEQY